The 20 T cell receptor beta chains presented below share a single source sample, sequenced in a study of beta chain features in type 1 diabetes. TCRB transcripts that were expressed got sequenced, as all of the isolated RNA had been reverse transcribed. Clones were read by immunoSEQ multiplex PCR, and TCRdb kept only the in-frame ones, dropping some. The profile shows hundreds of thousands of clones, about 16% of them singletons. Sample: naive CD4+ T cells from blood. The receptors here all came from a young man in good health.

This clone was observed a handful of times. The J gene is TRBJ2-3, the V gene TRBV28; D assignment may be TRBD1 or TRBD2 (5 bases each). The CDR3 sequence is 15 residues long. Trimming removed 2 bases at V and 4 bases at J, with 13 bases between. Germline V gene sequence: CDR1 MDHEN, CDR2 SYDVKM. CDR3 sequence: CASSLSAGTADTQYF. In DNA form, the CDR3 reads TGTGCCAGCAGTTTAAGCGCAGGGACGGCAGATACGCAGTATTTT.

A few counts support this clone. The chain links TRBV4-3 to TRBJ2-4; D is perhaps TRBD1 (6 bases). This CDR3 comprises 16 residues. Looked up from germline, CDR1 is LGHNA and CDR2 is YSLEER. With 3 bases removed from V and 0 bases from J, the gap between germline ends came to 12 bases. The CDR3 sequence: CASSHDPGAAKNIQYF. The CDR3 DNA is TGCGCCAGCAGCCACGACCCAGGGGCAGCCAAAAACATTCAGTACTTC.

Only a few counts were recorded for this clone. V gene TRBV7-2 combines with J gene TRBJ1-5; D unresolved. This CDR3 region has 11 residues. The V and J ends lost 5 bases and 5 bases respectively, with 4 bases between them. The germline gives CDR1 SGHTA, CDR2 FQGNSA. This CDR3 is CASSIDQPQHF. CDR3 DNA: TGTGCCAGCAGCATTGATCAGCCCCAGCATTTT.

This clone came up a few times. The V gene is TRBV7-9, the J gene TRBJ2-2; 11 bases match TRBD1. The V and J ends lost 5 bases and 5 bases, in that order; junction bases with no gene match: 7. CDR1 and CDR2 from the germline V gene are SEHNR and FQNEAQ (reference sequence). The CDR3 consists of 16 residues. The CDR3 region is CASSLLRDRGTGELFF. In DNA form, the CDR3 reads TGTGCCAGCAGCCTCCTTAGGGACAGGGGGACCGGGGAGCTGTTTTTT.

V gene TRBV5-1 combines with J gene TRBJ2-7; D unresolved. The V end was cut by 0 bases, the J end by 5 bases, with 15 bases between. The CDR3 is 15 amino acids. Germline V gene data show CDR1 as SGHRS and CDR2 as YFSETQ. Here the CDR3 reads CASSLEGQRLHEQYF. Written as DNA, the CDR3 is TGCGCCAGCAGCTTGGAAGGGCAGCGCTTACACGAGCAGTACTTC.

The table lists this clone with a few counts. This rearrangement joins TRBV15 to TRBJ2-1; D remains ambiguous. The CDR3 sequence is 12 residues long. Germline assignment: CDR1 LNHNV and CDR2 YYDKDF (reference sequence). V lost 4 bases and J lost 7, with 8 bases in between. DNA of the CDR3: TGTGCCACCAGCAAGGTCGGGAATGAGCAGTTCTTC. Its protein is CATSKVGNEQFF.

The chain carries TRBV28 and TRBJ2-4; 8 bases agree with TRBD1. The V and J ends lost 2 bases and 9 bases, in that order; junction bases with no gene match: 9. CDR3 length: 15 amino acids. Germline loops: CDR1 MDHEN, CDR2 SYDVKM. CDR3 bases: TGTGCCAGCAGTTTAGGTCGGACAGGGCAGGTCATTCAGTACTTC. Translating gives CASSLGRTGQVIQYF.

V usage is TRBV6-6 and J usage is TRBJ2-7; the D gene could be TRBD1 or TRBD2 (6 bases each). The V end lost 8 bases, the J end lost 4 bases, and 18 bases lay between the germline ends. The germline gives CDR1 MNHNY, CDR2 SVGAGI (reference sequence). This CDR3 has 14 amino acids. CDR3 region: CASRDTGAFYEQYF. For the CDR3, the DNA is TGTGCCAGCCGGGATACGGGGGCATTTTACGAGCAGTACTTC.

This clone has just a few counts. As DNA, the CDR3 is TGTGCCAGCAGCGTTCAGGGTGGCGAAAAACTGTTTTTT. Its translation: CASSVQGGEKLFF. The J gene is TRBJ1-4, the V gene TRBV7-6; TRBD1 might be the D (5 bases). CDR3 size: 13 residues. Deletions cut 5 bases from V and 8 bases from J, with 12 bases between. Germline-derived CDR1 and CDR2 are SGHVS and FNYEAQ.

This clone came up a few times. The chain has TRBV7-2 and TRBJ2-1; 8 bases are a match to TRBD2. The CDR3 totals 15 residues. After removal of 2 bases from V and 4 bases from J, the junction contained 4 bases not matched to a gene. The V gene's germline CDR1 is SGHTA and CDR2 FQGNSA. CDR3 protein: CASSLSGTRYNEQFF. The CDR3 coding sequence is TGTGCCAGCAGCTTAAGCGGGACTAGATACAATGAGCAGTTCTTC.

J is TRBJ2-4 and V is TRBV29-1, with D unresolved. CDR1 SQVTM and CDR2 ANQGSEA come from the germline V gene. V was clipped by 4 bases and J by 8 bases, with 21 bases between them. This CDR3 contains 15 residues. The CDR3, as DNA: TGCAGCGTTGGTACCTCGATACCGTTTCTGGACATTCAGTACTTC. Translation gives CSVGTSIPFLDIQYF.

This clone was recorded a few times. The rearrangement uses TRBV5-4 and TRBJ2-6, with 7 bases aligning to TRBD1. With 4 bases clipped from V and 0 bases from J, the junction kept 10 bases outside the gene matches. Germline CDR1 SGHNT, CDR2 YYREEE (reference sequence). This CDR3 region has 18 residues. CDR3: CASSPPGQLLSGANVLTF. Written as DNA, the CDR3 is TGTGCCAGCAGCCCCCCGGGACAGCTCCTCTCTGGGGCCAACGTCCTGACTTTC.

This rearrangement joins TRBV10-3 to TRBJ1-2; TRBD1 matches 8 bases. The germline gives CDR1 ENHRY, CDR2 SYGVKD. The CDR3 has 13 residues. Losses at the gene ends were 4 bases for V and 6 bases for J; bases not matched to a gene: 4. CDR3: CAISVQGADGYTF. The CDR3 DNA is TGTGCCATCAGTGTGCAGGGGGCTGATGGCTACACCTTC.

Concerning this clone: Distinct nucleotide sequences in the sample also encode this CDR3. The chain joins TRBV29-1 to TRBJ2-1; TRBD2 is a possible D gene (6 bases). The CDR3 is 15 residues long. CDR1 SQVTM and CDR2 ANQGSEA come from the germline V gene. Trimming took 3 bases from V and 4 from J, leaving 16 bases between them. Here the CDR3 reads CSVDLAPSGYNEQFF. CDR3 nucleotides: TGCAGCGTTGACCTAGCGCCAAGTGGGTACAATGAGCAGTTCTTC.

This chain connects TRBV2 to TRBJ2-7; 9 bases are shared with TRBD1. This CDR3 is built from 15 residues. Germline V lookup: CDR1 SNHLY, CDR2 FYNNEI. V lost 3 bases and J lost 0; bases outside the gene matches: 3. Here the CDR3 reads CASSDLGQGSYEQYF. DNA for the CDR3: TGTGCCAGCAGTGACCTGGGACAGGGCTCCTACGAGCAGTACTTC.

The genes are TRBV6-6 and TRBJ2-2; 7 bases are a match to TRBD2. This CDR3 is 13 amino acids long. Trimming at V came to 6 bases and at J to 6 bases, leaving 4 bases not matched to a gene. Germline V gene data show CDR1 as MNHNY and CDR2 as SVGAGI (reference sequence). CDR3 loop: CASSPLASGELFF. DNA of the CDR3: TGTGCCAGCAGCCCACTAGCGTCCGGGGAGCTGTTTTTT.

The chain employs TRBV5-4 and TRBJ1-2; D might be TRBD1 (5 bases). Germline V gene sequence: CDR1 SGHNT, CDR2 YYREEE (reference sequence). The V and J ends lost 4 bases and 4 bases respectively, with 20 bases between them. The CDR3 has 16 amino acids. The CDR3 DNA sequence: TGTGCCAGCAGCCCTTACTTCCCGGGGCCTCTCTATGGCTACACCTTC. Translation gives CASSPYFPGPLYGYTF.

The rearrangement joins TRBV5-1 to TRBJ2-3; D is unclear. In germline, CDR1 is SGHRS, CDR2 YFSETQ. The CDR3 has 13 residues. V lost 6 bases to trimming and J lost 0 bases, with 8 bases between them. CDR3 region: CASKTTSTDTQYF. CDR3 sequence (DNA): TGCGCCAGCAAAACCACGAGCACAGATACGCAGTATTTT.

In this sample, this clone turned up a few times. The chain couples TRBV7-9 to TRBJ2-5; 9 bases fit TRBD1. The CDR3 is 14 residues long. CDR1 is SEHNR and CDR2 is FQNEAQ in the germline V gene (reference sequence). V trimming: 5 bases; J trimming: 10 bases; junction bases outside the gene matches: 11. The CDR3 DNA reads TGTGCCAGCAGCCTCCCCGGACAGGGGTCTCTCCAGTACTTC. Translated, it gives CASSLPGQGSLQYF.

This clone showed up just once. This rearrangement joins TRBV19 to TRBJ2-6, with a possible D match to TRBD1 (5 bases). Trimming removed 6 bases from V and 2 bases from J, with 14 bases in between. The germline V gene has CDR1 LNHDA and CDR2 SQIVND (reference sequence). This CDR3 has 16 amino acids. The CDR3 sequence is CASSTPSRAGANVLTF. DNA of the CDR3: TGTGCCAGTAGCACCCCGTCCAGGGCTGGGGCCAACGTCCTGACTTTC.